The clone carrying this T cell receptor beta chain has just a few counts. The target antigen is unknown. A clone one base away is much larger, so this may be a read error. The data are from a study of T cell repertoires in cytomegalovirus infection. Study in general: Through public TCR beta signatures, both CMV infection and matching HLA type were indicated. Study findings and constraints: CMV-specific TCR beta clonotypes restricted by HLA-C were the ones dominating the ex vivo response.

TCRdb fed the reads into MiXCR, producing one record per CDR3 protein. The data hold 500,000 or so distinct CDR3 sequences, with approximately 17% observed a single time. Germline loops: CDR1 MNHEY, CDR2 SMNVEV (reference sequence). The CDR3 contains 14 residues. The chain is built from TRBV27 and TRBJ2-6; TRBD1 agrees at 7 bases. What was sequenced was CD8+ T cells from PBMCs. The receptor's source is a human donor in good health (CMV status not recorded). Some clones in this sample may be carry-over from other donors' samples. The CDR3 sequence is CASSFLTGANFLTF. The CDR3 bases are TGTGCCAGCAGTTTTTTAACAGGGGCCAACTTCCTGACTTTC.